This entry describes one TCR beta chain. Its antigen is as yet unknown. Trimming removed 0 bases from V and 9 bases from J; junction bases left unmatched: 9. Germline lookup yields CDR1 SGDLS and CDR2 YYNGEE. This CDR3 has 14 amino acids. These data originate in a study of cytomegalovirus exposure and HLA in healthy donors. Study details: Findings of an earlier analysis included around 100 million unique TCR beta sequences from some 190 million T cells. Study-level points and caveats: Donor immune exposure was known only as CMV serostatus. Some public TCRs appeared in many individuals, while most sequences were rare. The analysis excluded some indistinguishable V segments, including TRBV6-2 and TRBV6-3.

The PCR ran on 60 Vbeta and 13 Jbeta primers. Clones were read by immunoSEQ multiplex PCR, and TCRdb kept only the in-frame ones, dropping some. In the table there are about 130,000 clones, more than 75% of which are singletons. The genes are TRBV9 and TRBJ2-7; TRBD1 matches at 7 bases. The material sequenced was PBMCs. The sequence derives from a young man in good health and CMV-seropositive. CDR3 amino acids: CASSVATQGDRQYF. The CDR3 DNA reads TGTGCCAGCAGCGTAGCTACCCAAGGGGACAGGCAGTACTTC.